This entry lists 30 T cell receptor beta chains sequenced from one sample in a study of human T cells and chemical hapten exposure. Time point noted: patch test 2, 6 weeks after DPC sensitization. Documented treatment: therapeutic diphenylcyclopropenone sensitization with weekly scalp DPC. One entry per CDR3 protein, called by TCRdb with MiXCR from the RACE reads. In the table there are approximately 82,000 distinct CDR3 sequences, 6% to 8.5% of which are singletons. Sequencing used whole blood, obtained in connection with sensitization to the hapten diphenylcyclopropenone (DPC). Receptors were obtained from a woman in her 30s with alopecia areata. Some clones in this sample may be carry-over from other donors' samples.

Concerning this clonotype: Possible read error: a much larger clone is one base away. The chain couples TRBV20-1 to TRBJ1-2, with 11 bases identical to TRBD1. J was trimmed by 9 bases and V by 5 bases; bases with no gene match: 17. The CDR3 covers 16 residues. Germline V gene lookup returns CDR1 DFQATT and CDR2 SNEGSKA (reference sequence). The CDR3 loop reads CSALPGQGVWGSSYTF. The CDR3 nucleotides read TGCAGTGCTTTACCGGGACAGGGGGTGTGGGGTTCTAGCTACACCTTC.

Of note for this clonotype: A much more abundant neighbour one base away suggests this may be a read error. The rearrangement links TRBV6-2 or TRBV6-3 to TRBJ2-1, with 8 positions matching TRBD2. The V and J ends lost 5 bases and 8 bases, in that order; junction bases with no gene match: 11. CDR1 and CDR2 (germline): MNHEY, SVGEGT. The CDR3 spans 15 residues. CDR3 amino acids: CASSPTDGGADEQFF. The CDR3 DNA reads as TGTGCCAGCAGTCCGACCGACGGGGGGGCTGATGAGCAGTTCTTC.

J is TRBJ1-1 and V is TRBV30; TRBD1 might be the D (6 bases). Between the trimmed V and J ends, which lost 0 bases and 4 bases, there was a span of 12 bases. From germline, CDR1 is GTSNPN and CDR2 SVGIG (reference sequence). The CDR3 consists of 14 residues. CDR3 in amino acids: CAWSVGGAGTEAFF. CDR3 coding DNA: TGTGCCTGGAGTGTCGGGGGCGCGGGCACTGAAGCTTTCTTT. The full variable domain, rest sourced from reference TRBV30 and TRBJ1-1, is SQTIHQWPATLVQPVGSPLSLECTVEGTSNPNLYWYRQAAGRGLQLLFYSVGIGQISSEVPQNLSASRPQDRQFILSSKKLLLSDSGFYLCAWSVGGAGTEAFFGQGTRLTVV.

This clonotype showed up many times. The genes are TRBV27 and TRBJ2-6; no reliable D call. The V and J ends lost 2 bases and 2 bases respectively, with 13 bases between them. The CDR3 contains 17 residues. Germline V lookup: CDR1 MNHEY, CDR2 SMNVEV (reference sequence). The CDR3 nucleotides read TGTGCCAGCAGTTTAAATGGGCAGCGCCCTGGGGCCAACGTCCTGACTTTC. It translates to CASSLNGQRPGANVLTF.

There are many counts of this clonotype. CDR3 region: CATSEWDSDFTEQYF. As DNA, the CDR3 is TGTGCCACCAGTGAGTGGGACAGTGACTTCACCGAGCAGTACTTC. The chain employs TRBV24-1 and TRBJ2-7; 7 bases map to TRBD1. Per the germline V gene, CDR1 is KGHDR and CDR2 is SFDVKD. The CDR3 loop spans 15 amino acids. Losses at the gene ends were 4 bases for V and 6 bases for J; bases not matched to a gene: 11.

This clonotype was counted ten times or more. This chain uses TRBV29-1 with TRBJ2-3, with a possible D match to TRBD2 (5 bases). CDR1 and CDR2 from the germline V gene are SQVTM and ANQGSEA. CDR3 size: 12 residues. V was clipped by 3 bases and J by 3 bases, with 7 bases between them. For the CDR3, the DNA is TGCAGCGTTGACGGGGTGACAGATACGCAGTATTTT. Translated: CSVDGVTDTQYF.

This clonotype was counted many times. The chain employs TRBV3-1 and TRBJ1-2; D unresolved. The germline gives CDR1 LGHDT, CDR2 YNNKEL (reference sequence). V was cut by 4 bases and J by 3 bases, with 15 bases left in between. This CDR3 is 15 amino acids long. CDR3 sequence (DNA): TGTGCCAGCAGCCCCCTAGGCGCGAGCGACTATGGCTACACCTTC. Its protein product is CASSPLGASDYGYTF.

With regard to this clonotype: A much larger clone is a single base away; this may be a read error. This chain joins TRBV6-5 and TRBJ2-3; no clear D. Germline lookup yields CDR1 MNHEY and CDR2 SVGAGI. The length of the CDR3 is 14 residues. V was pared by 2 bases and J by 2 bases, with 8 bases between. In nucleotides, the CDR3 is TGTGCCAGCAGTTACACGCAACCCACAGATACGCAGTATTTT. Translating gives CASSYTQPTDTQYF.

This CDR3 is CATSRGIGVQYGYTF. For the CDR3, the DNA is TGTGCCACCAGCAGAGGGATAGGGGTGCAGTATGGCTACACCTTC. The chain recombines TRBV15 with TRBJ1-2; tentative D call: TRBD1 (5 bases). The CDR3 has 15 residues. V gave up 1 base and J gave up 5 bases, with 14 bases separating them. Per germline, CDR1 LNHNV and CDR2 YYDKDF (reference sequence).

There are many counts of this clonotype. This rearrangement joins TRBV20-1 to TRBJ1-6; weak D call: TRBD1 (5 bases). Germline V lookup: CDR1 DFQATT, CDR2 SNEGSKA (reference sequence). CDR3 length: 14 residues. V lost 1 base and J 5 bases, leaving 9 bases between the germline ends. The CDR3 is CSARAGRDNSPLHF. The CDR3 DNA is TGCAGTGCTAGAGCGGGACGGGATAATTCACCCCTCCACTTT.

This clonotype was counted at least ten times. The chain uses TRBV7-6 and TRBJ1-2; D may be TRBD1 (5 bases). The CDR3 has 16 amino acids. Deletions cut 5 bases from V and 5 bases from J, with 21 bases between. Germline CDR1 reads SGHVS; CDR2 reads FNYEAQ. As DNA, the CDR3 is TGTGCCAGCAGCCCTCATATGGGGAGCGGGGGATATGGCTACACCTTC. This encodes CASSPHMGSGGYGYTF.

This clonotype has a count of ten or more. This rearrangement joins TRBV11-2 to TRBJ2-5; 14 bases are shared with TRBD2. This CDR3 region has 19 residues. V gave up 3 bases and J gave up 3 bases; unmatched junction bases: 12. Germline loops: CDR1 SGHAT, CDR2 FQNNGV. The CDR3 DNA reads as TGTGCCAGCAGCTTCCCGACTCGACTAGCGGGGGGGCCCGAAGAGACCCAGTACTTC. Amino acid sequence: CASSFPTRLAGGPEETQYF.

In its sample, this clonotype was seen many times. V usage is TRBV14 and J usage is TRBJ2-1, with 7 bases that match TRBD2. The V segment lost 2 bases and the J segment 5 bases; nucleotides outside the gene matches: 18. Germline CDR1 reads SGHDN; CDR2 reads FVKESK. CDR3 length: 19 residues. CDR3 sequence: CASSQFYKGGSLVDNEQFF. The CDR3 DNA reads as TGTGCCAGCAGCCAATTCTATAAGGGCGGGAGCCTCGTAGACAATGAGCAGTTCTTC.

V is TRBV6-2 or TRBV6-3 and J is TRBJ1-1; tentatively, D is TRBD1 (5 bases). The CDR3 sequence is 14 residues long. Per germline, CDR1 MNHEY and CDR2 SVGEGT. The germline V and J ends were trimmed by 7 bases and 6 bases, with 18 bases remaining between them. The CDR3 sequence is CASTLLGGRPEAFF. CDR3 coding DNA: TGTGCCAGCACTCTCCTCGGGGGACGGCCTGAAGCTTTCTTT.

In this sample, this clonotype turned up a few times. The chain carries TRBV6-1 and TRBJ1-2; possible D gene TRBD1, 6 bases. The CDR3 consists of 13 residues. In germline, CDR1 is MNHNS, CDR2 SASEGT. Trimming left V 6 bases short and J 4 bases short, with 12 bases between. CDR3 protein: CASSEQGPYGYTF. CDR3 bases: TGTGCCAGCAGCGAACAGGGACCCTATGGCTACACCTTC.

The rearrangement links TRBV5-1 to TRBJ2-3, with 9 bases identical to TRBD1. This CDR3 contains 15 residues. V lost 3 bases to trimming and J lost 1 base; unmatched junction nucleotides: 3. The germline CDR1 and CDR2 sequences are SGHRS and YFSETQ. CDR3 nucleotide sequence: TGCGCCAGCAGCTGGAGACAGGGGGGCACAGATACGCAGTATTTT. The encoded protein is CASSWRQGGTDTQYF. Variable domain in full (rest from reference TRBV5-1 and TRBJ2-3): KAGVTQTPRYLIKTRGQQVTLSCSPISGHRSVSWYQQTPGQGLQFLFEYFSETQRNKGNFPGRFSGRQFSNSRSEMNVSTLELGDSALYLCASSWRQGGTDTQYFGPGTRLTVL.

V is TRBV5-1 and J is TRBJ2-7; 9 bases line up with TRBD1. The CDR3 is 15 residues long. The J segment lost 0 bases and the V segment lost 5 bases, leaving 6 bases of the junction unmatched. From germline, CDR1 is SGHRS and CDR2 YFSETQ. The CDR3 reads CASRQGAPSSYEQYF. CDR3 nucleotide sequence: TGCGCCAGCAGACAGGGGGCCCCTAGCTCCTACGAGCAGTACTTC.

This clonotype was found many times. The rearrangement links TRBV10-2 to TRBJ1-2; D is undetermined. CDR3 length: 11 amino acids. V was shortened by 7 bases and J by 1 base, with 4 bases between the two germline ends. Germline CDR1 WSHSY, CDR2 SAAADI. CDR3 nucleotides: TGCGCCAGCACAGATAACTATGGCTACACCTTC. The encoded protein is CASTDNYGYTF.

CDR3 protein: CASIPMTGANTGELFF. CDR3 bases: TGTGCCAGCATTCCGATGACAGGAGCGAACACCGGGGAGCTGTTTTTT. This sequence joins TRBV12-3 or TRBV12-4 and TRBJ2-2; perhaps TRBD1 as D (6 bases). This CDR3 is 16 amino acids long. Trimming removed 7 bases from V and 0 bases from J, with 15 bases in between.

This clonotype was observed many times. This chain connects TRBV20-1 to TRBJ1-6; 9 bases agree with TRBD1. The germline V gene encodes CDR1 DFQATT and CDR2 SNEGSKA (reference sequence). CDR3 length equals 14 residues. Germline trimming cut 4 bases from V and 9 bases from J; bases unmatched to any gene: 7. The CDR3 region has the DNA TGCAGTGCTACTCCGGGACAGGGAAGTTCACCCCTCCACTTT. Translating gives CSATPGQGSSPLHF.

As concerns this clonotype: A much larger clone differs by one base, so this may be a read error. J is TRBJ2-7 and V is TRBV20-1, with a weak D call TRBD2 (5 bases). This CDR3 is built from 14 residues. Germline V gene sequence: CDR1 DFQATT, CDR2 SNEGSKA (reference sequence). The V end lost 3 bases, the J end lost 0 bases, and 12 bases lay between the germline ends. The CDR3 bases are TGCAGTGCTAGTGGGAGACAAAGCTCCTACGAGCAGTACTTC. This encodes CSASGRQSSYEQYF.

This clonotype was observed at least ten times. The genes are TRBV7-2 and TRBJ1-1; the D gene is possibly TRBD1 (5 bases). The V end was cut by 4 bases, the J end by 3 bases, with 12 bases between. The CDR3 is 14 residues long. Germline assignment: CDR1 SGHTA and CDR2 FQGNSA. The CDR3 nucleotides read TGTGCCAGCAGCTCCTATGGGGCTTACACTGAAGCTTTCTTT. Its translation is CASSSYGAYTEAFF.

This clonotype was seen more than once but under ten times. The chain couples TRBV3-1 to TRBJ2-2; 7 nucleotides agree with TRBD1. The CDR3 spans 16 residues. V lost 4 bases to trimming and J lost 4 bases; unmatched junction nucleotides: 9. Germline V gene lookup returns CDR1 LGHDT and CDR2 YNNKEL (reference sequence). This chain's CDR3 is CASSRRQGVGTGELFF. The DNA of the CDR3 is TGTGCCAGCAGCCGAAGACAGGGAGTCGGCACCGGGGAGCTGTTTTTT.

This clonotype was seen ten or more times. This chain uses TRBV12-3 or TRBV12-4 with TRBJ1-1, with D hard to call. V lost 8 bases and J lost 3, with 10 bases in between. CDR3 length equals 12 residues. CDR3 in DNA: TGTGCCAGCTCTCCAGACCACACTGAAGCTTTCTTT. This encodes CASSPDHTEAFF.

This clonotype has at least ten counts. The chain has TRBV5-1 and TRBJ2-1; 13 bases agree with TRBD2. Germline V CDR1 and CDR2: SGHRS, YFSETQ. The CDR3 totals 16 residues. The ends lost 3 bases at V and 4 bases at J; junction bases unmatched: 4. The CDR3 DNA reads TGCGCCAGCAGCTCCTCGACTAGCGGGGGGTACAATGAGCAGTTCTTC. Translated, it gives CASSSSTSGGYNEQFF.

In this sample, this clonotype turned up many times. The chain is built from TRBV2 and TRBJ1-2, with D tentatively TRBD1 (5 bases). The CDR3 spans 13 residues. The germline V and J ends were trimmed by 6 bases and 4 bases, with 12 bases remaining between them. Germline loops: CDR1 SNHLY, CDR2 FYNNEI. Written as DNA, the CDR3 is TGTGCCAGCAGCGGGACCGGGAGCTATGGCTACACCTTC. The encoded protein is CASSGTGSYGYTF.

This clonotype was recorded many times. The CDR3 spells CSVEKTGIMNTEAFF. In nucleotides, the CDR3 is TGCAGCGTTGAAAAGACAGGAATCATGAACACTGAAGCTTTCTTT. J is TRBJ1-1 and V is TRBV29-1; TRBD1 might be the D (6 bases). Looked up from germline, CDR1 is SQVTM and CDR2 is ANQGSEA. V lost 2 bases to trimming and J lost 0 bases, with 13 bases between them. The CDR3 length is 15 residues.

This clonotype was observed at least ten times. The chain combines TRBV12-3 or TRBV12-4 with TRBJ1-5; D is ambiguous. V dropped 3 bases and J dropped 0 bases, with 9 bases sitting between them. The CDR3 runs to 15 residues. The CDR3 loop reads CASSFSSYSNQPQHF. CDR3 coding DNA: TGTGCCAGCAGTTTCAGCAGTTATAGCAATCAGCCCCAGCATTTT.

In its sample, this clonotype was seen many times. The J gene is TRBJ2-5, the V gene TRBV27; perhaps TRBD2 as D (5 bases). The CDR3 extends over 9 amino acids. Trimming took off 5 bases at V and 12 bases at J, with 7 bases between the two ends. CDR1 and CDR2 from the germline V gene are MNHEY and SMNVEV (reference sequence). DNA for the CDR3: TGTGCCAGCAGTCAGAGGGAGTACTTC. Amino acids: CASSQREYF.

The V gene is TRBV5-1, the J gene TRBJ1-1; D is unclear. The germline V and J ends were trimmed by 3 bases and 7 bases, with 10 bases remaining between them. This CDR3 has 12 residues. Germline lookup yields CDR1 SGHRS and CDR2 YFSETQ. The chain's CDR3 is CASSYGLGEAFF. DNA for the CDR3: TGCGCCAGCAGCTATGGTCTGGGTGAAGCTTTCTTT. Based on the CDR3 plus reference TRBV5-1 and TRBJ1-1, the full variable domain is KAGVTQTPRYLIKTRGQQVTLSCSPISGHRSVSWYQQTPGQGLQFLFEYFSETQRNKGNFPGRFSGRQFSNSRSEMNVSTLELGDSALYLCASSYGLGEAFFGQGTRLTVV.